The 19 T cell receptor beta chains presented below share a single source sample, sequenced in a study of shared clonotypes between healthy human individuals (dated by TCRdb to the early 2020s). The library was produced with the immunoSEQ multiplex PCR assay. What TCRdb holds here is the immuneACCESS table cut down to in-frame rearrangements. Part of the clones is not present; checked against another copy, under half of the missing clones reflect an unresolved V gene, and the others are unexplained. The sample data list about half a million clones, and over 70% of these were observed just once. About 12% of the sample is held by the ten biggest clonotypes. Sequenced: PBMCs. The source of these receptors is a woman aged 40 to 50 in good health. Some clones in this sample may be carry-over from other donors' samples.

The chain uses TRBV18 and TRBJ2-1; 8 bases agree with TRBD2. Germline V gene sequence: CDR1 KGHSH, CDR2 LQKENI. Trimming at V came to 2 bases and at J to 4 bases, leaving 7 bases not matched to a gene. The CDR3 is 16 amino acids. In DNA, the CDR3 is TGTGCCAGCTCACCATTCGCGGGAGGAACATACAATGAGCAGTTCTTC. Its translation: CASSPFAGGTYNEQFF.

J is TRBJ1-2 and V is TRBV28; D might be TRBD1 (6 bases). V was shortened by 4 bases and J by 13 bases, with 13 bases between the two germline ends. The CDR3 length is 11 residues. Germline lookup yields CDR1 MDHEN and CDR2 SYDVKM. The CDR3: CASSSLRGGTF. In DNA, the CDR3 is TGTGCCAGCAGTTCCCTTCGAGGGGGCACCTTC.

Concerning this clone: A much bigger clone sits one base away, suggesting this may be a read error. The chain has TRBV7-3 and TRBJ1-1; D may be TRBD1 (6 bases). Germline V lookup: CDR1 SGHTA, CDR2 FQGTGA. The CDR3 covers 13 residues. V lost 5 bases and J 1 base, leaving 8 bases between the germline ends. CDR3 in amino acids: CASSTGQNTEAFF. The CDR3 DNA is TGTGCCAGCAGCACGGGACAGAACACTGAAGCTTTCTTT.

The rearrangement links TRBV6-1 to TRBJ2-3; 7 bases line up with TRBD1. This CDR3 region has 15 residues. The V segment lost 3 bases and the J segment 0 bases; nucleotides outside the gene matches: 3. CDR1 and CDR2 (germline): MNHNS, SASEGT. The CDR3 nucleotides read TGTGCCAGCAGTGAGGAGACAGGGAGCACAGATACGCAGTATTTT. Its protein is CASSEETGSTDTQYF.

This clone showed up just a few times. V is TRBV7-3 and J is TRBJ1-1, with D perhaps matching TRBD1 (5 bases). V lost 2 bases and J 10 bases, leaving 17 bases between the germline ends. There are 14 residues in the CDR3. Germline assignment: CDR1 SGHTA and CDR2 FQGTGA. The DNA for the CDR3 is TGTGCCAGCAGCTTACCAGGACGGGACGACGGAGCTTTCTTT. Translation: CASSLPGRDDGAFF.

DNA for the CDR3: TGTGCCAGCAAGGGTCGGCCAGGATTTTTTCAGCCCCAGCATTTT. Encoded protein: CASKGRPGFFQPQHF. The V gene is TRBV28, the J gene TRBJ1-5; D is unclear. CDR3 length equals 15 residues. Germline V gene sequence: CDR1 MDHEN, CDR2 SYDVKM. V lost 7 bases and J lost 6, with 19 bases in between.

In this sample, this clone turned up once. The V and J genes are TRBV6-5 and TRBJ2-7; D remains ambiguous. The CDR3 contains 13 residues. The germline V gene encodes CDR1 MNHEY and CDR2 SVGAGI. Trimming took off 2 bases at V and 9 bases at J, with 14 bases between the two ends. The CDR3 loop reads CASSYEWRRTQYF. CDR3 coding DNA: TGTGCCAGCAGTTACGAATGGCGGCGAACGCAGTACTTC.

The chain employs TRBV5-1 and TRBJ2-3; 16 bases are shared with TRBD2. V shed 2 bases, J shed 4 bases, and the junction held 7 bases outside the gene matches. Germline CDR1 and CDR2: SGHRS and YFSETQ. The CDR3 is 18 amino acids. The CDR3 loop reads CASSFTGLAGGRADTQYF. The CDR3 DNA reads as TGCGCCAGCAGCTTTACGGGACTAGCGGGAGGGAGGGCAGATACGCAGTATTTT.

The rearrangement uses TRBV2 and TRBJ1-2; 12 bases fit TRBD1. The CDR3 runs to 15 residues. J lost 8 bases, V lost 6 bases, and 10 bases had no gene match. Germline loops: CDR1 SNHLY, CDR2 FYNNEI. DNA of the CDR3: TGTGCCAGCAGATTATCGGGACAGGGGGCTGGGGGCTACACCTTC. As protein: CASRLSGQGAGGYTF.

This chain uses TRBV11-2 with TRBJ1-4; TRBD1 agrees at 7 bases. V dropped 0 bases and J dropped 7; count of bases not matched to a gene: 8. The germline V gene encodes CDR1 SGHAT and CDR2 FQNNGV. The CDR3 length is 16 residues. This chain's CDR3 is CASSLEGQPFGEKLFF. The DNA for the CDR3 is TGTGCCAGCAGCTTAGAGGGACAGCCCTTTGGTGAAAAACTGTTTTTT.

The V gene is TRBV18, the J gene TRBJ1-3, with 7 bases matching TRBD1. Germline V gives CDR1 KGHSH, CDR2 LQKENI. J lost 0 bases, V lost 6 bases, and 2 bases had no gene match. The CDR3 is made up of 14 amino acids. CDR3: CASSRDSSGNTIYF. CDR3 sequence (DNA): TGTGCCAGCTCGCGGGACAGCTCTGGAAACACCATATATTTT.

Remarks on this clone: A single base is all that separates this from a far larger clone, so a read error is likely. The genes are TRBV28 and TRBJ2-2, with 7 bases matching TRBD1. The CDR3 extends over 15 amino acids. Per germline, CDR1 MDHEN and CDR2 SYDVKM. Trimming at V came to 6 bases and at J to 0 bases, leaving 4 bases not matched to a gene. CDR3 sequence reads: CASSSGTANTGELFF. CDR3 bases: TGTGCCAGCAGCTCCGGGACAGCGAACACCGGGGAGCTGTTTTTT.

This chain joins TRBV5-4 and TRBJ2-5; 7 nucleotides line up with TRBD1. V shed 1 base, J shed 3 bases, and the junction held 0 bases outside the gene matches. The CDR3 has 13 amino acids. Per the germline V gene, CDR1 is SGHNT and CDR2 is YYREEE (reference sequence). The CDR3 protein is CASSLQGEETQYF. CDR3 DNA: TGTGCCAGCAGCTTGCAGGGGGAAGAGACCCAGTACTTC.

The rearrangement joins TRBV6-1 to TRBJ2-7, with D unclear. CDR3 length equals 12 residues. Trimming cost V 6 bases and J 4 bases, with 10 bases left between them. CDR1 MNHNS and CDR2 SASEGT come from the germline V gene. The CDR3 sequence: CASRTPAYEQYF. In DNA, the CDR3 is TGTGCCAGCAGAACCCCTGCTTACGAGCAGTACTTC.

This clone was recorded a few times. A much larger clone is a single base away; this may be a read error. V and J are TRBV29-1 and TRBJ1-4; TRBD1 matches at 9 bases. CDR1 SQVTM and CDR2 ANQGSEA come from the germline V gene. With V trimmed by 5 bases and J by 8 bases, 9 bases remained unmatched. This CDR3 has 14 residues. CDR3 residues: CSVNTGGIGEKLFF. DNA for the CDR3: TGCAGCGTTAACACAGGGGGCATAGGAGAAAAACTGTTTTTT.

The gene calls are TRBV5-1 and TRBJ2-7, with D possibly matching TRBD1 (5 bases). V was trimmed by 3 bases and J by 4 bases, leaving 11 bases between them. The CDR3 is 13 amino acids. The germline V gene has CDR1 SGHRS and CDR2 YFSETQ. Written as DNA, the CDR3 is TGCGCCAGCAGCTCAGGGCAGACATACGAGCAGTACTTC. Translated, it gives CASSSGQTYEQYF.

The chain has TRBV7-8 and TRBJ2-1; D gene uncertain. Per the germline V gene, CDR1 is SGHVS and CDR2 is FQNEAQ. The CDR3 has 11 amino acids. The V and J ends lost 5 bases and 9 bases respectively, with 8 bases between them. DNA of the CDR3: TGTGCCAGCAGCCGACGCGGTGAGCAGTTCTTC. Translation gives CASSRRGEQFF.

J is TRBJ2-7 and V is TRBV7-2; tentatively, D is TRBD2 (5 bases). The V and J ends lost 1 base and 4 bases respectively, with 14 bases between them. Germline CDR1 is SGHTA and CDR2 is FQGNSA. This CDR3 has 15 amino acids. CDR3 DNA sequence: TGTGCCAGCAGCTTAGTACCCGGACTGCCATACGAGCAGTACTTC. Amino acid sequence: CASSLVPGLPYEQYF.

The CDR3 here is CASSQEGVGGYNEQFF. For the CDR3, the DNA is TGCGCCAGCAGCCAAGAAGGAGTGGGAGGATACAATGAGCAGTTCTTC. The chain recombines TRBV4-3 with TRBJ2-1; maybe TRBD2 (6 bases). This CDR3 has 16 amino acids. Trimming shortened V by 0 bases and J by 4 bases, and 13 bases separated the two germline ends. Germline-derived CDR1 and CDR2 are LGHNA and YSLEER.